This entry lists 3 T cell receptor beta chains sequenced from one sample in a study of T-cell memory formation after mild COVID-19. TCRdb passed the 5' RACE reads through MiXCR, listing each CDR3 protein once. Here the sample spans about 340,000 distinct CDR3 sequences, 14% being singletons. The sample taken for sequencing was PBMCs or a T cell subset sorted from them (not recorded which). All receptors come from a man aged 18 to 30 who had mild COVID-19 (a few samples of this study predate the infection). Cell type and time point are not known.

The chain couples TRBV15 to TRBJ1-5; TRBD1 agrees at 8 bases. After removal of 1 base from V and 6 bases from J, the junction contained 2 bases not matched to a gene. The CDR3 contains 14 residues. CDR1 is LNHNV and CDR2 is YYDKDF in the germline V gene (reference sequence). CDR3 region: CATSRATGAQPQHF. The CDR3 bases are TGTGCCACCAGCAGAGCGACAGGGGCTCAGCCCCAGCATTTT.

This clonotype was observed a handful of times. CDR3: CASQTGWNTEAFF. CDR3 DNA sequence: TGTGCCAGCCAGACAGGATGGAACACTGAAGCTTTCTTT. This chain joins TRBV27 and TRBJ1-1; tentative D call: TRBD1 (6 bases). The V end was cut by 8 bases, the J end by 1 base, with 11 bases between. The CDR3 is made up of 13 amino acids. Germline CDR1 and CDR2: MNHEY and SMNVEV (reference sequence).

This clonotype was counted at least ten times. The CDR3 sequence is CASSESGQGAGGYTF. CDR3 coding DNA: TGTGCCAGCAGTGAATCAGGGCAGGGGGCTGGTGGCTACACCTTC. V is TRBV6-1 and J is TRBJ1-2; 8 bases are a match to TRBD1. The CDR3 spans 15 residues. J gave up 7 bases and V 2 bases, and 9 bases lay outside the gene matches. Germline CDR1 MNHNS, CDR2 SASEGT.